A selection of T cell receptor beta chains follows, all from one sample in a study of OX40 agonist ivuxolimab in advanced cancers. TCRdb's table, derived via immunoSEQ multiplex PCR, lists solely in-frame clones and lacks some. Of 100,000 or so clones in the sample, around 90% were seen once. Material: CD4+ or CD8+ T cells sorted from blood, obtained in a trial of the OX40 agonist ivuxolimab. The receptors were sampled from an adult with an advanced solid tumor such as melanoma, head and neck, liver or kidney cancer. Both conserved end residues are part of each CDR3. D genes are given only for firm matches. The size entry is marked missing in some rows and otherwise reads once, few, many or a size class.

v_call	d_call	clone_size	j_call	cdr3_aa	cdr3_nt
TRBV7-9	TRBD1	-	TRBJ1-1	CASSWDRVWTEAFF	TGTGCCAGCAGCTGGGACAGGGTGTGGACTGAAGCTTTCTTT
TRBV6-1	TRBD1	-	TRBJ1-1	CASSHRDRGTEAFF	TGTGCCAGCAGTCACCGGGACAGGGGCACTGAAGCTTTCTTT
TRBV5-4	TRBD2	-	TRBJ2-1	CASSSGGRVFNEQFF	TGTGCCAGCAGCTCCGGCGGGAGGGTATTCAATGAGCAGTTCTTC
TRBV19	-	-	TRBJ1-5	CASTSSSAGIQPQHF	TGTGCCAGTACTTCCTCCTCCGCCGGGATTCAGCCCCAGCATTTT
TRBV9	TRBD2	-	TRBJ2-2	CASSPGRGGDTGELFF	TGTGCCAGCAGCCCTGGGCGGGGAGGGGACACCGGGGAGCTGTTTTTT
TRBV13	-	-	TRBJ1-3	CASSLDQGAGNTIYF	TGTGCCAGCAGCTTAGATCAAGGTGCGGGAAACACCATATATTTT
TRBV6-6	-	-	TRBJ2-7	CASSYSQWGIEQYF	TGTGCCAGCAGTTACTCTCAATGGGGAATTGAGCAGTACTTC
TRBV7-2	-	-	TRBJ2-3	CASSLGSGFYTDTQYF	TGTGCCAGCAGCTTAGGAAGTGGGTTTTACACAGATACGCAGTATTTT
TRBV5-1	-	few	TRBJ2-7	CASSLERLRDSSYEQYF	TGCGCCAGCAGCTTGGAAAGGTTGCGGGATTCCTCCTACGAGCAGTACTTC
TRBV5-4	TRBD2	-	TRBJ2-3	CASSQGGLAGADTQYF	TGTGCCAGCAGCCAAGGGGGACTAGCGGGAGCAGATACGCAGTATTTT
TRBV6-1	-	-	TRBJ1-2	CASSEQEVAYGYTF	TGTGCCAGCAGTGAACAGGAGGTCGCCTATGGCTACACCTTC
TRBV28	TRBD2	-	TRBJ2-2	CASSVAGSNTGELFF	TGTGCCAGCAGTGTAGCGGGCTCGAACACCGGGGAGCTGTTTTTT
TRBV12-5	TRBD2	once	TRBJ2-5	CASGLAVLAGGGETQYF	TGTGCTAGTGGTTTGGCCGTACTAGCGGGAGGGGGGGAGACCCAGTACTTC
TRBV28	-	few	TRBJ1-3	CASSLWVDSDNFSGNTIYF	TGTGCCAGCAGTTTATGGGTGGACAGCGATAATTTCTCTGGAAACACCATATATTTT
TRBV7-8	TRBD2	-	TRBJ2-3	CASSSAREGRLIDTQYF	TGTGCCAGCAGCTCAGCCCGGGAGGGCCGATTAATAGATACGCAGTATTTT
TRBV30	-	once	TRBJ2-7	CAWAPTGYHEQYF	TGTGCCTGGGCTCCTACAGGGTACCACGAGCAGTACTTC
TRBV6-5	TRBD2	-	TRBJ2-7	CASSSVGGAAYEQYF	TGTGCCAGCAGTTCCGTGGGAGGGGCCGCCTACGAGCAGTACTTC
TRBV14	-	-	TRBJ2-1	CASSTWGEQFF	TGTGCCAGCAGTACGTGGGGTGAGCAGTTCTTC
TRBV7-9	TRBD2	-	TRBJ2-7	CASSLWASGISSYEQYF	TGTGCCAGCAGCTTATGGGCTAGCGGGATATCCTCCTACGAGCAGTACTTC
TRBV28	TRBD1	-	TRBJ2-3	CASSRDRGSDTQYF	TGTGCCAGCAGCCGGGACAGGGGATCAGATACGCAGTATTTT
TRBV6-5	-	-	TRBJ2-3	CASSLGVAQYF	TGTGCCAGCAGTCTAGGGGTAGCGCAGTATTTT
TRBV29-1	-	-	TRBJ1-4	CSVVSGPTNEKLFF	TGCAGCGTTGTCTCGGGTCCAACTAATGAAAAACTGTTTTTT
TRBV10-3	TRBD2	once	TRBJ2-5	CAISETSGKQETQYF	TGTGCCATCAGTGAGACTAGCGGAAAACAAGAGACCCAGTACTTC
TRBV2	-	-	TRBJ2-3	CASSGIGADTQYF	TGTGCCAGCAGTGGGATAGGGGCAGATACGCAGTATTTT
TRBV7-8	TRBD1	once	TRBJ2-3	CASSFTGDPTDTQYF	TGTGCCAGCAGCTTTACAGGGGATCCCACAGATACGCAGTATTTT
TRBV28	-	-	TRBJ1-5	CASSFGQGNQPQHF	TGTGCCAGCAGTTTCGGGCAGGGCAATCAGCCCCAGCATTTT
TRBV28	TRBD1	-	TRBJ1-2	CASSLNRGVHYGYTF	TGTGCCAGCAGTCTAAACAGGGGGGTACACTATGGCTACACCTTC
TRBV7-2	-	-	TRBJ2-5	CASSLLGGSQETQYF	TGTGCCAGCAGCTTACTTGGGGGATCACAAGAGACCCAGTACTTC
TRBV5-5	TRBD1	-	TRBJ2-3	CASSLLGGVGTDTQYF	TGTGCCAGCAGCTTGTTAGGGGGCGTGGGCACAGATACGCAGTATTTT
TRBV4-1	-	once	TRBJ2-7	CASSRSTRDLSYEQYF	TGCGCCAGCAGCCGATCAACCCGGGACTTGTCCTACGAGCAGTACTTC
TRBV7-2	-	-	TRBJ1-1	CASSPPGVFTEAFF	TGTGCCAGCAGCCCCCCCGGGGTCTTCACTGAAGCTTTCTTT
TRBV6-5	TRBD1	-	TRBJ1-3	CASSRTGNSGNTIYF	TGTGCCAGCAGTCGGACAGGGAACTCTGGAAACACCATATATTTT
TRBV5-1	-	-	TRBJ1-2	CASSWDPIRRGANGYTF	TGCGCCAGCAGCTGGGACCCGATCCGGCGGGGGGCTAATGGCTACACCTTC
TRBV6-1	-	-	TRBJ2-7	CASSVRETEYEQYF	TGTGCCAGCAGTGTAAGAGAGACCGAGTACGAGCAGTACTTC
TRBV6-4	-	-	TRBJ1-5	CASSDRAQHF	TGTGCCAGCAGTGATAGGGCCCAGCATTTT
TRBV30	TRBD1	-	TRBJ1-2	CAWSPGGSAYFANYGYTF	TGTGCCTGGAGTCCAGGGGGCTCGGCGTATTTCGCAAACTATGGCTACACCTTC
TRBV6-4	-	-	TRBJ2-3	CASSDQSGDTQYF	TGTGCCAGCAGTGACCAGTCGGGAGATACGCAGTATTTT
TRBV5-1	TRBD2	-	TRBJ2-7	CASRTGGGVDEQYF	TGCGCCAGCAGAACGGGCGGGGGGGTGGACGAGCAGTACTTC
TRBV6-5	-	-	TRBJ2-3	CATKDRTDTQYF	TGTGCCACCAAAGACCGCACAGATACGCAGTATTTT
TRBV7-9	TRBD1	-	TRBJ2-2	CASSSLATGTGRTELFF	TGTGCCAGCAGCTCGTTAGCGACAGGGACAGGACGCACGGAGCTGTTTTTT
TRBV11-3	-	-	TRBJ1-1	CASSLRTVNTEAFF	TGTGCCAGCAGCCTCCGGACAGTGAACACTGAAGCTTTCTTT
TRBV7-2	-	-	TRBJ2-7	CASSPHLEYEQYF	TGTGCCAGCAGCCCGCATCTAGAGTACGAGCAGTACTTC
TRBV9	TRBD2	-	TRBJ2-3	CASSGAAGAPDTQYF	TGTGCCAGCAGCGGTGCCGCGGGAGCGCCAGATACGCAGTATTTT
TRBV10-1	TRBD2	-	TRBJ2-7	CASRPGTSGREDRFSYEQYF	TGCGCCAGCAGACCCGGGACTAGCGGGAGGGAGGACCGTTTCTCCTACGAGCAGTACTTC
TRBV4-2	TRBD2	-	TRBJ2-3	CASSQSAGGPLDTQYF	TGTGCCAGCAGCCAGTCGGCGGGAGGGCCTTTAGATACGCAGTATTTT
TRBV4-2	TRBD1	once	TRBJ1-4	CASSQDFSTGGREKLFF	TGTGCCAGCAGCCAAGATTTTTCGACAGGGGGTCGGGAAAAACTGTTTTTT
TRBV19	TRBD1	-	TRBJ2-1	CASEDRHYNEQFF	TGTGCCAGTGAGGACAGGCATTACAATGAGCAGTTCTTC
TRBV11-3	TRBD2	-	TRBJ2-1	CASSLVRGTSGRSYNEQFF	TGTGCCAGCAGCTTAGTCAGAGGGACTAGCGGGAGGTCCTACAATGAGCAGTTCTTC
TRBV14	TRBD1	-	TRBJ1-1	CASSQDWGQGDTEAFF	TGTGCCAGCAGCCAAGATTGGGGACAGGGGGACACTGAAGCTTTCTTT
TRBV25-1	-	-	TRBJ2-5	CASNLPGEETQYF	TGTGCCAGCAATCTTCCCGGGGAAGAGACCCAGTACTTC